In its sample, the clone carrying this T cell receptor (beta chain) was seen once. The antigen remains undetermined. TCRdb processed the RT-PCR reads anew with MiXCR; each CDR3 protein has one entry. The data show more than 200,000 distinct CDR3 sequences, 9.5% to 15% seen once. This record comes from a study of response to subunit inactivated influenza vaccine. Findings and caveats of the study: Seasonal influenza vaccination, on each occasion, was suggested by the authors to recruit few new T cells.

Germline-derived CDR1 and CDR2 are SGHRS and YFSETQ. V lost 0 bases to trimming and J lost 7 bases, with 14 bases between them. This CDR3 has 14 residues. J is TRBJ2-7 and V is TRBV5-1; a weak D match, TRBD1 (6 bases). This receptor was taken from a man aged 50 to 59 who received an inactivated influenza vaccine. The sequenced sample was non-naive T cells sorted from PBMCs, obtained around 15 days before vaccination. CDR3 bases: TGCGCCAGCAGCTTGGCCGGGACATCGTGGGAGCAGTACTTC. As protein: CASSLAGTSWEQYF.